The 7 T cell receptor beta chains below all came from one sample that was sequenced in a study of early T cells in non-severe SARS-CoV-2 infection. TCRdb called the 5' RACE reads again in MiXCR, with one record for every CDR3 protein. The table lists 50,000 to 65,000 distinct CDR3 sequences, around 8.4% of them singletons. Sequencing was carried out using whole blood. All receptors derive from an adult who was a healthcare worker with PCR-confirmed SARS-CoV-2 infection or an uninfected control (not recorded which).

In this sample, this clonotype turned up many times. The chain joins TRBV5-1 to TRBJ2-5; D remains unclear. Trimming cost V 3 bases and J 4 bases, with 7 bases left between them. Germline CDR1 SGHRS, CDR2 YFSETQ. The CDR3 is 12 amino acids. The CDR3 region is CASSWRRETQYF. The DNA for the CDR3 is TGCGCCAGCAGCTGGCGGCGAGAGACCCAGTACTTC.

This clonotype occurred a few times. The rearrangement links TRBV7-2 to TRBJ2-3; the D call may be TRBD1 or TRBD2 (6 bases each). In germline, CDR1 is SGHTA, CDR2 FQGNSA. Trimming removed 0 bases at V and 5 bases at J, with 18 bases between. CDR3 length: 17 amino acids. CDR3 amino acids: CASSLAWGAGPGDTQYF. In nucleotides, the CDR3 is TGTGCCAGCAGCTTAGCGTGGGGGGCGGGACCCGGAGATACGCAGTATTTT.

The V and J genes are TRBV27 and TRBJ2-1; possibly TRBD1 for D (6 bases). With 4 bases removed from V and 3 bases from J, the gap between germline ends came to 10 bases. This CDR3 contains 14 residues. Germline CDR1 is MNHEY and CDR2 is SMNVEV (reference sequence). DNA for the CDR3: TGTGCCAGCAGTTCCGAGGGGGACTACAATGAGCAGTTCTTC. It encodes CASSSEGDYNEQFF.

The CDR3: CASSFWGRDEQYF. DNA for the CDR3: TGTGCCAGCAGCTTTTGGGGCCGGGACGAGCAGTACTTC. This chain connects TRBV5-6 to TRBJ2-7, with D tentatively TRBD1 (5 bases). The CDR3 covers 13 residues. Trimming pared 2 bases from V and 5 bases from J, leaving 11 bases between. Germline V gene data show CDR1 as SGHDT and CDR2 as YYEEEE.

This clonotype came up many times. The chain uses TRBV7-8 and TRBJ2-1; D remains unclear. Per germline, CDR1 SGHVS and CDR2 FQNEAQ. Trimming stripped 5 bases from V and 3 bases from J, with 8 bases between. This CDR3 is 13 amino acids long. The CDR3 DNA follows: TGTGCCAGCAGCACGGGTTACTACAATGAGCAGTTCTTC. Its protein is CASSTGYYNEQFF. Based on the CDR3 plus reference TRBV7-8 and TRBJ2-1, the full variable domain is GAGVSQSPRYKVAKRGQDVALRCDPISGHVSLFWYQQALGQGPEFLTYFQNEAQLDKSGLPSDRFFAERPEGSVSTLKIQRTQQEDSAVYLCASSTGYYNEQFFGPGTRLTVL.

This clonotype showed up many times. The chain has TRBV20-1 and TRBJ2-7; 8 bases map to TRBD1. This CDR3 is built from 14 residues. CDR1 and CDR2 (germline): DFQATT, SNEGSKA (reference sequence). The J segment lost 2 bases and the V segment lost 3 bases, leaving 6 bases of the junction unmatched. CDR3 DNA sequence: TGCAGTGCTAGTGGGGACAGGACTGCCTACGAGCAGTACTTC. This translates into CSASGDRTAYEQYF.

This clonotype has at least ten counts. The chain combines TRBV19 with TRBJ2-1, with TRBD2 identical over 11 bases. Per germline, CDR1 LNHDA and CDR2 SQIVND (reference sequence). The CDR3 covers 14 residues. The V segment lost 5 bases and the J segment 6 bases; nucleotides outside the gene matches: 3. Here the CDR3 reads CASSALAGVNEQFF. CDR3 in DNA: TGTGCCAGTAGTGCACTAGCGGGAGTCAATGAGCAGTTCTTC.